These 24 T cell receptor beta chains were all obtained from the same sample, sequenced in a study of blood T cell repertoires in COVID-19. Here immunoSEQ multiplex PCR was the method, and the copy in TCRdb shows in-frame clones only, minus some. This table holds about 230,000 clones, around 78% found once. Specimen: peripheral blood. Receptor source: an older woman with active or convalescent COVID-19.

The CDR3 DNA sequence: TGTGCCAGCAGCTTAGCACAAAGGACAGGGGGTGGCTACACCTTC. Translation: CASSLAQRTGGGYTF. The chain uses TRBV7-8 and TRBJ1-2, with 10 bases fitting TRBD1. The V gene's germline CDR1 is SGHVS and CDR2 FQNEAQ. V lost 0 bases, J lost 7 bases, and 5 bases stayed unmatched. The CDR3 covers 15 residues.

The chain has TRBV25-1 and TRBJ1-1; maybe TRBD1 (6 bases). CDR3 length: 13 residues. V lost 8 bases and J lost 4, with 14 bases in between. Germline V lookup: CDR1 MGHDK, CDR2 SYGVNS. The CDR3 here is CASRQDSPTEAFF. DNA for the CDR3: TGTGCCAGCCGACAGGACAGTCCCACTGAAGCTTTCTTT.

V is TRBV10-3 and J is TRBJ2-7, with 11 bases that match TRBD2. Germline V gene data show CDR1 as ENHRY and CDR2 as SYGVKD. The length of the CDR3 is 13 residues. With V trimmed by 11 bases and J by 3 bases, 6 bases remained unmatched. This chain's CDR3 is CAATGTSGYEQYF. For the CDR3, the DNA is TGTGCCGCTACCGGGACTAGCGGCTACGAGCAGTACTTC.

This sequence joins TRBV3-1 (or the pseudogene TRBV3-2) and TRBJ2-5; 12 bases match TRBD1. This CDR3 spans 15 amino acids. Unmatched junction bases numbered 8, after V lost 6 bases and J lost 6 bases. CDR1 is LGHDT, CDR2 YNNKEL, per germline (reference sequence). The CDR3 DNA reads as TGTGCCAGCAGGTCCCGGGACAGGGGGCAGAAGACCCAGTACTTC. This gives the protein CASRSRDRGQKTQYF.

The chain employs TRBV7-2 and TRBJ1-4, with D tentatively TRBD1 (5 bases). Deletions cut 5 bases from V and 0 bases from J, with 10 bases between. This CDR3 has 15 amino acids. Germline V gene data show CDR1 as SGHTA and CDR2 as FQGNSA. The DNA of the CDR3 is TGTGCCAGCAGCCCAGGACACTCAACTAATGAAAAACTGTTTTTT. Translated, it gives CASSPGHSTNEKLFF. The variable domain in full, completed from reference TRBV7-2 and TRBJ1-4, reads GAGVSQSPSNKVTEKGKDVELRCDPISGHTALYWYRQSLGQGLEFLIYFQGNSAPDKSGLPSDRFSAERTGGSVSTLTIQRTQQEDSAVYLCASSPGHSTNEKLFFGSGTQLSVL.

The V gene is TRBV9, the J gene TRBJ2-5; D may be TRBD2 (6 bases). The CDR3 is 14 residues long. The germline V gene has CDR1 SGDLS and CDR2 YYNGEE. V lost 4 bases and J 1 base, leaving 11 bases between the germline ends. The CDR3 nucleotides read TGTGCCAGCAGCCCCGGGACTCTCCAAGAGACCCAGTACTTC. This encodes CASSPGTLQETQYF.

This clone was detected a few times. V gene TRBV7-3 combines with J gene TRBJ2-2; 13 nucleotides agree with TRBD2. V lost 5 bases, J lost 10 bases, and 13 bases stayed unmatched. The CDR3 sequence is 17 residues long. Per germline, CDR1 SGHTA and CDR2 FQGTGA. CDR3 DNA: TGTGCCAGCAGCCCCGTCCCGGGACTAGCGGGGTCGGTGGAGCTGTTTTTT. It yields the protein CASSPVPGLAGSVELFF.

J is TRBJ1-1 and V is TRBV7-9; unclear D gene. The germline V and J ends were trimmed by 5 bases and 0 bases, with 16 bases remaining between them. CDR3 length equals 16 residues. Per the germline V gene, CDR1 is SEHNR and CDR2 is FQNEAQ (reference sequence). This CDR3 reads CASSATRIRLNTEAFF. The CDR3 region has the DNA TGTGCCAGCAGCGCTACTAGGATTCGCTTGAACACTGAAGCTTTCTTT.

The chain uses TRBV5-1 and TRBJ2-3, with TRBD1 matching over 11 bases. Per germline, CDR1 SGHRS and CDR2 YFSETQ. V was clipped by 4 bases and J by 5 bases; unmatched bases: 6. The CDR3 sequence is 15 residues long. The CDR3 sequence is CASSRGQGEGDTQYF. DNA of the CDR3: TGCGCCAGCAGCCGGGGACAGGGGGAGGGAGATACGCAGTATTTT.

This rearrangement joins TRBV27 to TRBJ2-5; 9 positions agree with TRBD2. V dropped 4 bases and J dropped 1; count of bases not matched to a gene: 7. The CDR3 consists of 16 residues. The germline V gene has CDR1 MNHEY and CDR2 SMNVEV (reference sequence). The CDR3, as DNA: TGTGCCAGCAGTTCACCCTGGCGGGGGGGCCAAGAGACCCAGTACTTC. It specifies CASSSPWRGGQETQYF.

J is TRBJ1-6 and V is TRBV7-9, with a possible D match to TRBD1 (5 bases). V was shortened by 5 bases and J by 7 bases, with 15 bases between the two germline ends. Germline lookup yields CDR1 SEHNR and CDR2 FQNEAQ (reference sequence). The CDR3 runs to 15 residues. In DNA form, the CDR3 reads TGTGCCAGCAGCAGAGACGGGACTTCAAATTCACCCCTCCACTTT. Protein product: CASSRDGTSNSPLHF.

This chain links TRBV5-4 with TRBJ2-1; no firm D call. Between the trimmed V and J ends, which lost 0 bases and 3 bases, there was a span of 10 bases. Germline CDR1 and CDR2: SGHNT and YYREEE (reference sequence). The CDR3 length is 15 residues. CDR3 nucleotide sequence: TGTGCCAGCAGCTTGGCCGCCGACATCTACAATGAGCAGTTCTTC. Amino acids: CASSLAADIYNEQFF.

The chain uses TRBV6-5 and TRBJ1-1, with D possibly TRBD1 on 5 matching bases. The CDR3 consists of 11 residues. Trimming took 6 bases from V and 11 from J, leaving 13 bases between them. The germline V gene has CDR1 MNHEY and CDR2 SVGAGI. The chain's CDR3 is CASRQTVRAFF. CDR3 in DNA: TGTGCCAGCAGACAGACAGTTCGGGCTTTCTTT.

CDR3 loop: CASSFDISNQPQHF. CDR3 bases: TGTGCCAGCAGCTTTGACATAAGCAATCAGCCCCAGCATTTT. The rearrangement joins TRBV7-8 to TRBJ1-5; D remains unclear. Trimming shortened V by 3 bases and J by 1 base, and 7 bases separated the two germline ends. In germline, CDR1 is SGHVS, CDR2 FQNEAQ. The CDR3 is 14 amino acids.

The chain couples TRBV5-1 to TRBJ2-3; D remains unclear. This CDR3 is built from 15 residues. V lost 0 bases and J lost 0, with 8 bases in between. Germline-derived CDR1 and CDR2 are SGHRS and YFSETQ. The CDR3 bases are TGCGCCAGCAGCTTGGGAGCACTTAGCACAGATACGCAGTATTTT. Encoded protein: CASSLGALSTDTQYF.

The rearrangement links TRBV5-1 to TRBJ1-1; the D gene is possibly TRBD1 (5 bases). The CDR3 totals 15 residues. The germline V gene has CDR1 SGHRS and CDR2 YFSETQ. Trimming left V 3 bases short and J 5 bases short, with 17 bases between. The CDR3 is CASSSIAGRGTEAFF. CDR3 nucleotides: TGCGCCAGCAGCTCGATCGCTGGGAGGGGAACTGAAGCTTTCTTT.

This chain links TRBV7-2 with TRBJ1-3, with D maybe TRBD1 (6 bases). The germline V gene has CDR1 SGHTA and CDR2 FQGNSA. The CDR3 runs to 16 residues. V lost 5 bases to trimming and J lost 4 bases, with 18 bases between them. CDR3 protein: CASSPRGIAGGNTIYF. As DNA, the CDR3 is TGTGCCAGCAGCCCTAGGGGGATAGCTGGGGGAAACACCATATATTTT. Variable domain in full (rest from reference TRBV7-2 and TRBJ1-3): GAGVSQSPSNKVTEKGKDVELRCDPISGHTALYWYRQSLGQGLEFLIYFQGNSAPDKSGLPSDRFSAERTGGSVSTLTIQRTQQEDSAVYLCASSPRGIAGGNTIYFGEGSWLTVV.

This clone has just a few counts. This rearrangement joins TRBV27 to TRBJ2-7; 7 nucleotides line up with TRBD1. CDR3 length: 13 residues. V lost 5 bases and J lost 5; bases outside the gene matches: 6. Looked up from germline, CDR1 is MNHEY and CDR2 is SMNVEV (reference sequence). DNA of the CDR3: TGTGCCAGCAGTCTGACAGGGTCCAACGAGCAGTACTTC. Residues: CASSLTGSNEQYF.

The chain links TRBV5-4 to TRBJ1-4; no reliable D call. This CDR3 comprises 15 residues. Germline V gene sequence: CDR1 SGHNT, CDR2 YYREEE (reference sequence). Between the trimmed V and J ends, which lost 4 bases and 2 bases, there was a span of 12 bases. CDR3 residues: CASSEGGTTNEKLFF. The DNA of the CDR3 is TGTGCCAGCAGCGAAGGCGGCACCACTAATGAAAAACTGTTTTTT.

CDR3 nucleotide sequence: TGTGCCAGCAAGCCGGACAGTCATGGCTACACCTTC. It encodes CASKPDSHGYTF. This chain links TRBV12-3 or TRBV12-4 with TRBJ1-2; maybe TRBD1 (6 bases). Trimming removed 7 bases from V and 6 bases from J, with 12 bases in between. The CDR3 has 12 residues.

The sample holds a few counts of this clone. DNA of the CDR3: TGTGCCAGTAGAAGACAGGCAGACTACGAGCAGTACTTC. As protein: CASRRQADYEQYF. The chain recombines TRBV19 with TRBJ2-7; D perhaps matches TRBD1 (6 bases). The ends were cut back, 6 bases at V and 3 bases at J, with 12 bases in the middle. CDR1 and CDR2 (germline): LNHDA, SQIVND (reference sequence). This CDR3 has 13 amino acids.

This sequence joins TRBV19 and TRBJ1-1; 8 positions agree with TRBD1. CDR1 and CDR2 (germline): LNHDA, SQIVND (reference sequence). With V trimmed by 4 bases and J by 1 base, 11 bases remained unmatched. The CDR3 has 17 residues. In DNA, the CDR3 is TGTGCCAGTAGTACGGACAGGGCATGGGGCAAGAACACTGAAGCTTTCTTT. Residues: CASSTDRAWGKNTEAFF.

The CDR3 reads CASSSLPTRDTQYF. CDR3 in DNA: TGTGCCAGCAGTTCCCTCCCCACTAGGGATACGCAGTATTTT. The gene calls are TRBV28 and TRBJ2-3, with a tentative D call TRBD2 (5 bases). There are 14 residues in the CDR3. V gave up 4 bases and J gave up 6 bases, with 14 bases separating them. CDR1 is MDHEN, CDR2 SYDVKM, per germline. Looking up the rest from reference TRBV28 and TRBJ2-3 gives the full variable domain: DVKVTQSSRYLVKRTGEKVFLECVQDMDHENMFWYRQDPGLGLRLIYFSYDVKMKEKGDIPEGYSVSREKKERFSLILESASTNQTSMYLCASSSLPTRDTQYFGPGTRLTVL.

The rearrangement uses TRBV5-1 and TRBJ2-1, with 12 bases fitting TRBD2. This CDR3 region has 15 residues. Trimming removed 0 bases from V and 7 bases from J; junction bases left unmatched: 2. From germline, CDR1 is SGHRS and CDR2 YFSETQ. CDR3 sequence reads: CASSLALAGGNEQFF. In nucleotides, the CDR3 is TGCGCCAGCAGCTTGGCACTAGCGGGAGGAAATGAGCAGTTCTTC.